This passage covers 11 T cell receptor beta chains from one sample sequenced in a study of T-cell memory formation after mild COVID-19. TCRdb passed the 5' RACE reads through MiXCR, listing each CDR3 protein once. The table lists approximately 350,000 distinct CDR3 sequences, over 10% of them singletons. Sequencing was carried out using PBMCs or a T cell subset sorted from them (not recorded which). Receptors originate from a man aged 18 to 30 who had mild COVID-19 (a few samples of this study predate the infection). Cell type and time point are not known.

Ten or more counts support this clonotype. The chain couples TRBV7-7 to TRBJ2-5; 14 positions match TRBD2. This CDR3 region has 16 residues. CDR1 is SSHAT and CDR2 is FNYEAQ in the germline V gene (reference sequence). The V gene end was trimmed by 5 bases and the J gene end by 1 base; junction bases not matched to a gene: 3. The CDR3 sequence: CASSLGLAGAQETQYF. The CDR3, as DNA: TGTGCCAGCAGCCTGGGACTAGCGGGGGCCCAAGAGACCCAGTACTTC.

The CDR3 sequence: CASSYGHSYEQYF. The CDR3 bases are TGTGCCAGCAGTTACGGCCACTCCTACGAGCAGTACTTC. This rearrangement joins TRBV6-5 to TRBJ2-7; D not certain. Germline CDR1 MNHEY, CDR2 SVGAGI. Trimming took off 2 bases at V and 0 bases at J, with 5 bases between the two ends. The CDR3 sequence is 13 residues long.

This clonotype was seen more than once but under ten times. This CDR3 is CASSWGAIDTEAFF. CDR3 DNA sequence: TGTGCCAGCAGCTGGGGAGCCATAGATACTGAAGCTTTCTTT. The V call is TRBV5-4, the J call TRBJ1-1; D gene ambiguous. V lost 3 bases and J lost 5, with 14 bases in between. There are 14 residues in the CDR3. The V gene's germline CDR1 is SGHNT and CDR2 YYREEE (reference sequence).

In this sample, this clonotype turned up many times. This chain links TRBV5-1 with TRBJ2-7; 8 bases agree with TRBD1. CDR3 length: 16 residues. V lost 0 bases, J lost 1 base, and 6 bases stayed unmatched. The V gene's germline CDR1 is SGHRS and CDR2 YFSETQ. The CDR3 loop reads CASSLGTGMVSYEQYF. CDR3 in DNA: TGCGCCAGCAGCTTGGGGACAGGGATGGTTTCCTACGAGCAGTACTTC.

The genes are TRBV6-1 and TRBJ2-5; D gene ambiguous. The CDR3 length is 16 residues. Germline values: CDR1 MNHNS, CDR2 SASEGT. Trimming removed 0 bases from V and 5 bases from J, with 16 bases in between. This CDR3 reads CASSEASSTHWETQYF. CDR3 bases: TGTGCCAGCAGTGAAGCGAGCTCAACTCATTGGGAGACCCAGTACTTC.

This chain joins TRBV6-5 and TRBJ1-2, with 9 bases fitting TRBD1. J lost 1 base, V lost 4 bases, and 19 bases had no gene match. Germline V lookup: CDR1 MNHEY, CDR2 SVGAGI. CDR3 length: 20 amino acids. The CDR3 is CASSSPARGQGGRVNYGYTF. The DNA for the CDR3 is TGTGCCAGCAGTTCCCCGGCAAGGGGACAGGGTGGTAGAGTTAACTATGGCTACACCTTC.

The CDR3, as DNA: TGTGCCAGCAGCCCCCCGCAAAACATTCAGTACTTC. As protein: CASSPPQNIQYF. This chain links TRBV7-2 with TRBJ2-4; no clear D gene. Trimming removed 5 bases from V and 5 bases from J, with 7 bases in between. Per the germline V gene, CDR1 is SGHTA and CDR2 is FQGNSA. The CDR3 spans 12 residues.

This clonotype has a handful of counts. The chain couples TRBV6-6 to TRBJ1-5; 7 bases align to TRBD1. Per germline, CDR1 MNHNY and CDR2 SVGAGI (reference sequence). The CDR3 contains 15 residues. Trimming removed 2 bases from V and 3 bases from J; junction bases left unmatched: 4. The CDR3 sequence: CASSYSTGANQPQHF. The CDR3, as DNA: TGTGCCAGCAGTTACAGCACAGGGGCCAATCAGCCCCAGCATTTT.

This clonotype was seen a few times. This CDR3 reads CASRREEGTEAFF. The DNA of the CDR3 is TGTGCCAGCCGTAGGGAGGAGGGAACTGAAGCTTTCTTT. The chain links TRBV6-2 or TRBV6-3 to TRBJ1-1; D call uncertain. The CDR3 extends over 13 amino acids. V shed 8 bases and J shed 5 bases, with 15 bases lying between them. The V gene's germline CDR1 is MNHEY and CDR2 SVGEGT.

This chain joins TRBV5-1 and TRBJ2-2, with a weak D call TRBD2 (5 bases). CDR1 is SGHRS and CDR2 is YFSETQ in the germline V gene. Trimming shortened V by 4 bases and J by 0 bases, and 10 bases separated the two germline ends. This CDR3 comprises 15 residues. The CDR3 region has the DNA TGCGCCAGCAGCGTTTGGGGAGCGAACACCGGGGAGCTGTTTTTT. It yields the protein CASSVWGANTGELFF.

This clonotype was recorded a few times. V usage is TRBV7-9 and J usage is TRBJ1-4; D is unclear. The CDR3 is 13 amino acids. V was cut by 5 bases and J by 7 bases, with 11 bases left in between. Germline V gene data show CDR1 as SEHNR and CDR2 as FQNEAQ (reference sequence). DNA of the CDR3: TGTGCCAGCAGCCCAACGTCCATTGAAAAACTGTTTTTT. It translates to CASSPTSIEKLFF. The variable domain in full, with the rest retrieved from reference TRBV7-9 and TRBJ1-4, is DTGVSQNPRHKITKRGQNVTFRCDPISEHNRLYWYRQTLGQGPEFLTYFQNEAQLEKSRLLSDRFSAERPKGSFSTLEIQRTEQGDSAMYLCASSPTSIEKLFFGSGTQLSVL.